The next 10 T cell receptor beta chains were all read from a single sample in a study of vaccination effects on CD4 cells after COVID-19. With the ViraFEST assay, the study expanded antigen-specific CD4+ T cells using viral peptide pools, then sequenced them. Upon completion of more than 9 days in culture, CD4+ T cells were isolated. Vaccinated participants had no history of SARS-CoV-2 infection and tested negative for nucleocapsid antibodies. Sequencing was performed with immunoSEQ multiplex PCR; in TCRdb, only in-frame clones are kept and a portion is missing. In the table there are 20,000 to 25,000 clones, around 72% of which are singletons. For these TCRs, the target antigens are not known. The sample was CD4+ T cells from PBMCs cultured with HCoV-NL63 spike peptides, taken before COVID-19 vaccination. Receptors originate from a human donor who received a COVID-19 vaccine.

The chain joins TRBV7-2 to TRBJ1-1; D is ambiguous. The CDR3 is 13 residues long. Trimming stripped 5 bases from V and 4 bases from J, with 11 bases between. Germline V gene data show CDR1 as SGHTA and CDR2 as FQGNSA. In DNA, the CDR3 is TGTGCCAGCAGCCAGCCGGGTGCCACTGAAGCTTTCTTT. Amino acids: CASSQPGATEAFF.

V gene TRBV28 combines with J gene TRBJ1-2; D is undetermined. V lost 7 bases and J lost 4, with 13 bases in between. CDR1 is MDHEN, CDR2 SYDVKM, per germline. This CDR3 contains 13 residues. CDR3 nucleotides: TGTGCCAGCACCGATCGCCGGGCCTATGGCTACACCTTC. Translation: CASTDRRAYGYTF.

The chain carries TRBV2 and TRBJ1-1, with D possibly matching TRBD1 (6 bases). In germline, CDR1 is SNHLY, CDR2 FYNNEI. V shed 6 bases and J shed 3 bases, with 14 bases lying between them. The CDR3 has 14 residues. This CDR3 reads CASSPQGWDTEAFF. Here the CDR3 DNA reads TGTGCCAGCAGCCCACAGGGATGGGACACTGAAGCTTTCTTT. Combining the CDR3 with reference TRBV2 and TRBJ1-1 gives the whole variable domain EPEVTQTPSHQVTQMGQEVILRCVPISNHLYFYWYRQILGQKVEFLVSFYNNEISEKSEIFDDQFSVERPDGSNFTLKIRSTKLEDSAMYFCASSPQGWDTEAFFGQGTRLTVV.

This chain joins TRBV29-1 and TRBJ1-3; D is unclear. The CDR3 contains 14 residues. Trimming took off 4 bases at V and 2 bases at J, with 12 bases between the two ends. Germline loops: CDR1 SQVTM, CDR2 ANQGSEA. CDR3 sequence (DNA): TGCAGCGTTGTAGGGCTGGGGACTGGAAACACCATATATTTT. It encodes CSVVGLGTGNTIYF.

V gene TRBV6-2 or TRBV6-3 combines with J gene TRBJ2-7; perhaps TRBD1 as D (5 bases). The V gene's germline CDR1 is MNHEY and CDR2 SVGEGT. The CDR3 totals 13 residues. With 5 bases removed from V and 4 bases from J, the gap between germline ends came to 12 bases. CDR3 DNA: TGTGCCAGCAGTGAGAAGACAGAGTACGAGCAGTACTTC. Its protein is CASSEKTEYEQYF.

This chain joins TRBV27 and TRBJ2-1; no clear D gene. V was trimmed by 1 base and J by 6 bases, leaving 13 bases between them. CDR1 MNHEY and CDR2 SMNVEV come from the germline V gene (reference sequence). This CDR3 comprises 15 residues. This CDR3 reads CASSLYPNPLNEQFF. The DNA for the CDR3 is TGTGCCAGCAGTTTATACCCAAACCCGCTCAATGAGCAGTTCTTC.

This clone was recorded a few times. The chain has TRBV7-9 and TRBJ2-1, with TRBD2 matching 10 bases. Per the germline V gene, CDR1 is SEHNR and CDR2 is FQNEAQ (reference sequence). J gave up 5 bases and V 11 bases, and 9 bases lay outside the gene matches. The CDR3 runs to 14 residues. The CDR3, as DNA: TGTGCCGGAGCGGGGGGGCCTTCCAACAATGAGCAGTTCTTC. As protein: CAGAGGPSNNEQFF.

The rearrangement links TRBV7-8 to TRBJ2-5; TRBD2 agrees at 13 bases. Trimming removed 2 bases from V and 4 bases from J; junction bases left unmatched: 4. The CDR3 spans 16 residues. Germline V gene data show CDR1 as SGHVS and CDR2 as FQNEAQ. CDR3 in DNA: TGTGCCAGCAGCTTAACTAGCGGGGGGGCGTTAGAGACCCAGTACTTC. Protein sequence: CASSLTSGGALETQYF.

This clone has more than one count but fewer than ten. This rearrangement joins TRBV4-1 to TRBJ1-5; TRBD1 aligns across 7 bases. The germline CDR1 and CDR2 sequences are MGHRA and YSYEKL. The length of the CDR3 is 15 residues. V shed 3 bases and J 1 base; nucleotides not matched to a gene: 3. CDR3 sequence reads: CASSQGQISNQPQHF. The CDR3, as DNA: TGCGCCAGCAGCCAGGGACAGATCAGCAATCAGCCCCAGCATTTT.

The rearrangement links TRBV27 to TRBJ2-3; TRBD2 might be the D (5 bases). Germline assignment: CDR1 MNHEY and CDR2 SMNVEV (reference sequence). The V and J ends lost 5 bases and 7 bases respectively, with 13 bases between them. The CDR3 loop spans 13 amino acids. The CDR3 protein is CASSAGLWNTQYF. The CDR3 coding sequence is TGTGCCAGCAGTGCGGGTTTGTGGAATACGCAGTATTTT.